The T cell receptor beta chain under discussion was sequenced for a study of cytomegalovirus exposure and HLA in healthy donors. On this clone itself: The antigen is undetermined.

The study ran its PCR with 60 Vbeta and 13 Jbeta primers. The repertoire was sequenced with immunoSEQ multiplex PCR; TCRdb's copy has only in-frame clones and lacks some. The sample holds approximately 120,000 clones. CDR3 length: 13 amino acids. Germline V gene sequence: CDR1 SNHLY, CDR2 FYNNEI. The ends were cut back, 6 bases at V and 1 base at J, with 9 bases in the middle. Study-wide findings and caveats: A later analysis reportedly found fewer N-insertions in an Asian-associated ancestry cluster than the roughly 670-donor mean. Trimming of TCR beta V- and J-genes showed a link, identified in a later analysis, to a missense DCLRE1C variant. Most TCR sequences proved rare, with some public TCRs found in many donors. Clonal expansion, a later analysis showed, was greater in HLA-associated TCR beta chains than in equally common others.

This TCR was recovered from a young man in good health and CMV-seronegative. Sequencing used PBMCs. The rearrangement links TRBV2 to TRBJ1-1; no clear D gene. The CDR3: CASRADWNTEAFF. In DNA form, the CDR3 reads TGTGCCAGCAGGGCGGACTGGAACACTGAAGCTTTCTTT.